Given below is one T cell receptor beta chain in context. The antigen is undetermined. The data were taken from a study of Ad26.COV2.S vaccination and SARS-CoV-2 variants. As for the study in general: Dosing was one shot or two shots 56 days apart. Whole-study findings and limits: Whether participants received vaccine or placebo, their non-spike TCR breadth was similar. Placebo recipients had lower spike-specific TCR breadth than vaccine recipients.

The V gene's germline CDR1 is SGHRS and CDR2 YFSETQ. The CDR3 sequence is 15 residues long. The V end lost 4 bases, the J end lost 2 bases, and 14 bases lay between the germline ends. Profiling relied on immunoSEQ multiplex PCR, and the TCRdb table lists in-frame clones only, not all of them. Altogether about 410,000 clones are present, roughly 90% being singletons, with the ten largest covering under 2%. Treatment reported: roughly 20 received Ad26.COV2.S at low or high dose, single or two shots; about 5 received placebo; per-sample allocation not given. Sampling took place 63 days after the first vaccine or placebo injection. An Ad26 vector expressing Wuhan-strain SARS-CoV-2 spike constituted the vaccine.

The receptor was isolated from a person aged 18-60 years who received the Ad26.COV2.S COVID-19 vaccine or a placebo. Source: peripheral blood, taken in a trial of Ad26.COV2.S vaccine versus placebo. V usage is TRBV5-1 and J usage is TRBJ2-3, with D perhaps TRBD1 (6 bases). CDR3 sequence: CASSRDGQPTDTQYF. For the CDR3, the DNA is TGCGCCAGCAGCCGAGACGGACAGCCCACAGATACGCAGTATTTT.